These 9 T cell receptor beta chains were sequenced from one sample in a study of spatial heterogeneity in lung cancer. Stated time point: sample taken at primary tumor resection. TCRdb processed the 5' RACE reads anew with MiXCR; each CDR3 protein has one entry. This table has about 38,000 distinct CDR3 sequences, about 5% appearing once. Sequencing used PBMCs, obtained at surgery. The receptors derive from a female donor with early-stage non-small cell lung cancer.

The rearrangement links TRBV20-1 to TRBJ2-1, with 9 bases lining up with TRBD2. The V gene's germline CDR1 is DFQATT and CDR2 SNEGSKA (reference sequence). The junction had 16 bases not matched to a gene; V was cut back by 6 bases and J by 4 bases. The CDR3 totals 17 residues. DNA of the CDR3: TGCAGTGCCCCCCTGAGTAAGCGGGGGGTGGCTTACAATGAGCAGTTCTTC. It specifies CSAPLSKRGVAYNEQFF.

There are a few counts of this clonotype. The chain combines TRBV11-2 with TRBJ2-1; weak D call: TRBD2 (6 bases). CDR1 and CDR2 (germline): SGHAT, FQNNGV. The CDR3 extends over 14 amino acids. V shed 3 bases and J shed 2 bases, with 8 bases lying between them. The CDR3 nucleotides read TGTGCCAGCAGCTTGACTAGAACCTACAATGAGCAGTTCTTC. It translates to CASSLTRTYNEQFF. Full variable domain (rest looked up from reference TRBV11-2 and TRBJ2-1): EAGVAQSPRYKIIEKRQSVAFWCNPISGHATLYWYQQILGQGPKLLIQFQNNGVVDDSQLPKDRFSAERLKGVDSTLKIQPAKLEDSAVYLCASSLTRTYNEQFFGPGTRLTVL.

This clonotype was detected many times. J is TRBJ2-7 and V is TRBV28; perhaps TRBD2 as D (6 bases). The CDR3 has 14 residues. Between the trimmed V and J ends, which lost 6 bases and 4 bases, there was a span of 16 bases. Germline V gene lookup returns CDR1 MDHEN and CDR2 SYDVKM. CDR3 loop: CASSPPGSGYEQYF. For the CDR3, the DNA is TGTGCCAGCAGCCCGCCCGGGAGCGGGTACGAGCAGTACTTC.

The table lists this clonotype with many counts. The J gene is TRBJ2-5, the V gene TRBV5-1; D is perhaps TRBD1 (6 bases). Trimming removed 3 bases from V and 0 bases from J, with 9 bases in between. Germline CDR1 reads SGHRS; CDR2 reads YFSETQ. This CDR3 is 14 amino acids long. Written as DNA, the CDR3 is TGCGCCAGCAGCTCCGGACAGTACCAAGAGACCCAGTACTTC. This translates into CASSSGQYQETQYF.

This clonotype was counted many times. The chain recombines TRBV6-5 with TRBJ2-7; tentative D call: TRBD1 (5 bases). V gave up 8 bases and J gave up 4 bases, with 12 bases separating them. The germline CDR1 and CDR2 sequences are MNHEY and SVGAGI. The CDR3 runs 12 residues. CDR3 DNA sequence: TGTGCCAGCGCGGACAACTTTTACGAGCAGTACTTC. It specifies CASADNFYEQYF.

At least ten counts were recorded for this clonotype. This rearrangement joins TRBV9 to TRBJ2-1; D is unclear. V lost 0 bases to trimming and J lost 5 bases, with 3 bases between them. The germline gives CDR1 SGDLS, CDR2 YYNGEE. CDR3 size: 12 residues. The CDR3 nucleotides read TGTGCCAGCAGCGTAGTTCACAATGAGCAGTTCTTC. Protein sequence: CASSVVHNEQFF.

Many counts were recorded for this clonotype. This chain links TRBV5-1 with TRBJ1-2; D is uncertain. The CDR3 runs to 13 residues. CDR1 is SGHRS, CDR2 YFSETQ, per germline. Trimming shortened V by 4 bases and J by 6 bases, and 13 bases separated the two germline ends. The CDR3 DNA reads as TGCGCCAGCAGCCCGTCGGGATCCAATGGCTACACCTTC. It specifies CASSPSGSNGYTF.

This clonotype was picked up many times. The chain uses TRBV20-1 and TRBJ2-5, with TRBD2 matching over 9 bases. The CDR3 is 16 residues long. V gave up 0 bases and J gave up 10 bases; unmatched junction bases: 15. Germline V gene lookup returns CDR1 DFQATT and CDR2 SNEGSKA (reference sequence). Here the CDR3 DNA reads TGCAGTGCTAGAGATCGTAGGGCTAGCGGGGTTAGTTACCAGTACTTC. It specifies CSARDRRASGVSYQYF.

This clonotype was seen ten or more times. The rearrangement links TRBV10-3 to TRBJ2-7; D call uncertain. The germline V and J ends were trimmed by 2 bases and 4 bases, with 6 bases remaining between them. Germline CDR1 reads ENHRY; CDR2 reads SYGVKD. The CDR3 length is 12 residues. CDR3 residues: CAISEIAYEQYF. As DNA, the CDR3 is TGTGCCATCAGTGAGATCGCTTACGAGCAGTACTTC.